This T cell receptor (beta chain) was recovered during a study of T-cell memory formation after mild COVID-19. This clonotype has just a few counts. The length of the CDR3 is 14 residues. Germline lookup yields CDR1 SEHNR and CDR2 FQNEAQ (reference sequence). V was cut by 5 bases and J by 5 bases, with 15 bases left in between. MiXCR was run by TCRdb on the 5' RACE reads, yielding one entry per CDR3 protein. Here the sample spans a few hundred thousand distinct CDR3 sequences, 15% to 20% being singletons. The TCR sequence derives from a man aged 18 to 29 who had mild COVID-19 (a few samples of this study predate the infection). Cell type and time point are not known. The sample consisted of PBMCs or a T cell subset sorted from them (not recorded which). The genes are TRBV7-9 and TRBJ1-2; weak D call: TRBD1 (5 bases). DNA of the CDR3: TGTGCCAGCAGCGTCATCAGGGAGAGGTATGGCTACACCTTC. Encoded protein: CASSVIRERYGYTF.